This entry concerns a single TCR beta chain. The antigen remains undetermined. The V gene end was trimmed by 7 bases and the J gene end by 3 bases; junction bases not matched to a gene: 7. CDR1 SNHLY and CDR2 FYNNEI come from the germline V gene. The CDR3 loop spans 14 amino acids. The PCR contained 60 Vbeta and 13 Jbeta primers. Clones were sequenced by immunoSEQ multiplex PCR, and TCRdb holds only the in-frame ones, with some missing. The profile shows more than 150,000 clones, 75% of them singletons. This specimen belongs to a study of cytomegalovirus exposure and HLA in healthy donors. The study, taken as a whole, reports: Usually a TCR sequence was rare, but some public TCRs were found in many donors.

Specimen: PBMCs. The chain recombines TRBV2 with TRBJ2-7, with 9 bases that match TRBD2. This clonotype was obtained from a middle-aged woman in good health and CMV-seropositive. The CDR3 sequence: CASKWREGIYEQYF. The DNA for the CDR3 is TGTGCCAGCAAGTGGCGGGAGGGAATCTACGAGCAGTACTTC.